This entry describes one T cell receptor beta chain. This sample is part of a study of shared T cell receptors in the human thymus. TCRdb's table, derived via immunoSEQ multiplex PCR, lists solely in-frame clones and lacks some. The table includes about 660,000 clones, more than 70% detected once. V dropped 3 bases and J dropped 3; count of bases not matched to a gene: 2. The CDR3 is 16 amino acids. The germline V gene has CDR1 MNHEY and CDR2 SMNVEV (reference sequence). These data were also filed under a second study, of human thymus T cells. That report adds: Thymic TCR repertoires of unrelated people reportedly overlapped highly.

The chain is built from TRBV27 and TRBJ2-2, with TRBD1 identical over 12 bases. The receptor was isolated from a boy in the first two years of life with a congenital heart defect. The sequenced material came from thymocytes. CDR3 DNA: TGTGCCAGCAGTTTCCGGGACAGGGGGCACACCGGGGAGCTGTTTTTT. Translation gives CASSFRDRGHTGELFF.